Here is one T cell receptor beta chain with its context. There is no known antigen for this receptor. No much larger clone exists at a distance of one base, and base qualities are not known. Counted from cysteine to phenylalanine, this CDR3 has 18 amino acids. Left in the record is the CDR3 DNA by itself, 54 bases read in frame from the first base. V and J lose 4 bases and 0 bases, and a span of 19 bases separates them. CDR1 is given as LNHDA and CDR2 as SQIVND, both from the germline V gene (reference sequence). These data originate in a study of T cell responses to AZD1222 COVID-19 vaccine (dated by TCRdb to 2020 to 2022). In terms of the full investigation: AZD1222 recipients given second doses at about 4 weeks or at about 12 weeks were pooled, since spike-specific TCR depth and breadth were not found to differ between the two schedules. A total of more than 230 trial participants underwent TCR sequencing, of whom 207 received two doses of AZD1222 and 26 received two doses of the MenACWY control vaccine. Trial participants were enrolled into age subgroups of 18-55, 56-69 and 70-plus years, which contained about 150, 28 and 57 TCR-sequenced participants, respectively. Points the paper makes about the study in general: After two AZD1222 doses, both the breadth and the depth of spike-specific TCRs were significantly higher than at day 0 and than in MenACWY recipients. In the small 56-69-year group, the increase in depth fell short of significance, most likely because of low power. Conclusions about previously exposed vaccinees are limited because only five to seven AZD1222 recipients were SARS-CoV-2 seropositive at baseline. Participants were mostly white British, with more females than males. The authors suggested clonal diversity may have been underestimated. CD4 TCRs associated with the vaccine covered the entire spike protein, and the dominant responses were in regions 160-218 and 743-854. Because no day 14 peak-response samples were available, the repertoires could be characterized only after the peak T cell response. Epitopes outside the regions mutated in the B.1.351 and B.1.1.7 variants were reportedly recognized by nearly half of the unique spike-specific TCRs.

The CDR3 regions of human TCRbeta chains were subjected to immunosequencing. Per the authors' processing: TCRs in the repertoires were compared against a reference library of SARS-CoV-2-specific TCRs that had been generated with the MIRA antigen-specificity platform. Breadth meant the fraction of unique TCRs that were SARS-CoV-2-associated, whereas depth meant the fraction of total T cells that were SARS-CoV-2-associated. Using the MIRA data, each spike-specific TCR was mapped to the spike region that the TCR reacts to and placed in a CD4 or CD8 class. Log10-transformed breadth and depth values were compared by one-way ANOVA with Sidak's multiple comparisons tests. TCRdb mirrors the immuneACCESS table, restricted to in-frame sequences. Some clones are absent from its copies; in checked studies, under half trace to an unresolved V gene, and the reason for the others is unknown. From that table come the V and J calls and clone size; the DNA was used to work out D and trimming. Within this sample are approximately 92,000 clones, with roughly nine tenths of them counted one time only. The ten largest clones take up 6% to 9% of the sample.

Explained via the paper, the time point label denotes: baseline before first vaccination. Samples from vaccinated people were obtained from the UK trials COV001 and COV002, which included a single-blind randomized controlled phase 2/3 trial of AZD1222 (ChAdOx1 nCoV-19) in healthy adults. For TCRbeta chain sequencing, PBMC samples from trial participants were taken at day 0 and at day 28 after the second dose. This receptor chain uses TRBV19 and TRBJ1-5; too little of a D gene remains to name it. The sequences come from peripheral blood, collected on day 0 of AZD1222 vaccination. The TCR was taken from an adult in good health. The encoded CDR3 is CASSNPLGYGYSNQPQHF. In nucleotide form, the sequence is TGTGCCAGTAGTAACCCGTTGGGGTATGGGTATAGCAATCAGCCCCAGCATTTT.